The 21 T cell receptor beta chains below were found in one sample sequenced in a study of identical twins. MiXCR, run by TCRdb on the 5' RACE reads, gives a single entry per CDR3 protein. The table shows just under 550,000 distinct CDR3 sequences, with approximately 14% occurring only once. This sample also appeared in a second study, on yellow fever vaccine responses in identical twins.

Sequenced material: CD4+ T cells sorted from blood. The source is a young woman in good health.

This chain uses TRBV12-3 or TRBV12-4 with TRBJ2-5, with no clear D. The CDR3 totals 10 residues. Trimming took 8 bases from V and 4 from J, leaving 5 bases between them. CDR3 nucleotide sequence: TGTGCCAGCGCCCGAGAGACCCAGTACTTC. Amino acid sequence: CASARETQYF.

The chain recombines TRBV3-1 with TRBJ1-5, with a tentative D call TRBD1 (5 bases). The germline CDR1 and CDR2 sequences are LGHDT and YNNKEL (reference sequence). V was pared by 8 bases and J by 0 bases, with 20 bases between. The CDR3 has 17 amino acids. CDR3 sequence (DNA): TGTGCCAGCTCCCAAGGAGGACGGGGGGGTAGCAATCAGCCCCAGCATTTT. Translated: CASSQGGRGGSNQPQHF.

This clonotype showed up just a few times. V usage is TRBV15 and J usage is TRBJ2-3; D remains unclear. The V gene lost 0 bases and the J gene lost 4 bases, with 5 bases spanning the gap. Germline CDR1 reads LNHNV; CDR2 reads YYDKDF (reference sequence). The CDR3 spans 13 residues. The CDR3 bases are TGTGCCACCAGCAGAGATAGCCCAGATACGCAGTATTTT. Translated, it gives CATSRDSPDTQYF.

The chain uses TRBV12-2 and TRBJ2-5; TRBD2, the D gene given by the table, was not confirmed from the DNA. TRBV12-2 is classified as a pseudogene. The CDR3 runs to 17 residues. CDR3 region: CASRSPTSGGAQETQYF. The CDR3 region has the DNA TGTGCAAGTCGCTCTCCGACTAGCGGGGGGGCCCAAGAGACCCAGTACTTC.

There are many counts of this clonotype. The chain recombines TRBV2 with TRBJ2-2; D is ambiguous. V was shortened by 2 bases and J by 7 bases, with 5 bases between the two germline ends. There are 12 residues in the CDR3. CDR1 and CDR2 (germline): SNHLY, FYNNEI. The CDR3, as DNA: TGTGCCAGCAGTGAACTAGGCGGGGAGCTGTTTTTT. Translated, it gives CASSELGGELFF.

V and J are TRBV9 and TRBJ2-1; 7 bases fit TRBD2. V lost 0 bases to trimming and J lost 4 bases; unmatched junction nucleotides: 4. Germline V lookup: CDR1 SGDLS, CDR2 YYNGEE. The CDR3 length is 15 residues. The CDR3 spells CASSVGFSGYNEQFF. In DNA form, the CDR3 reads TGTGCCAGCAGCGTAGGGTTTAGCGGGTACAATGAGCAGTTCTTC.

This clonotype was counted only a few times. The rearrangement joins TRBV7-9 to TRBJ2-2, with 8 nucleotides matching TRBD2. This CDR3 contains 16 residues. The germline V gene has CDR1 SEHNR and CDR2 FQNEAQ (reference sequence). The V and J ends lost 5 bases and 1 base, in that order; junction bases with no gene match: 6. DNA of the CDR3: TGTGCCAGCAGCGTCGGACTAGCCGAGAACACCGGGGAGCTGTTTTTT. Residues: CASSVGLAENTGELFF.

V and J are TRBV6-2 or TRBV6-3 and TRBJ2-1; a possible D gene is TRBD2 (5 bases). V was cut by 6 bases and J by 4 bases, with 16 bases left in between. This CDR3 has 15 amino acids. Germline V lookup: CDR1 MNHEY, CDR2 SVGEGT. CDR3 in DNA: TGTGCCAGCAGACTAGAGGGAACGTGGTACAATGAGCAGTTCTTC. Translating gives CASRLEGTWYNEQFF.

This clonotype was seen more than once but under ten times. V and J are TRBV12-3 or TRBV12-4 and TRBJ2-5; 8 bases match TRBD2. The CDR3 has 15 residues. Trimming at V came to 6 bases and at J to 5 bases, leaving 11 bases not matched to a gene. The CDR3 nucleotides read TGTGCCAGCAGCCACCGCGGAGCGGGGGTGGAGACCCAGTACTTC. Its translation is CASSHRGAGVETQYF.

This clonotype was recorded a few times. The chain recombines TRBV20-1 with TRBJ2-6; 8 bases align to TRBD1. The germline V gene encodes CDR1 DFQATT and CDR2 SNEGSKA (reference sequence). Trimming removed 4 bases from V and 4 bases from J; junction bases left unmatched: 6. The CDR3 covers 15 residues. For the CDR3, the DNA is TGCAGTGCTACACAGGGGGTGGCCGGGGCCAACGTCCTGACTTTC. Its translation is CSATQGVAGANVLTF.

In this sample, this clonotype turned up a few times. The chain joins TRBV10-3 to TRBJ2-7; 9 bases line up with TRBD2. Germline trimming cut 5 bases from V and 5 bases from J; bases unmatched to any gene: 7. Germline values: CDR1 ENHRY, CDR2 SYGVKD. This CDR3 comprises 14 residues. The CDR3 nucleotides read TGTGCCATCAGTACGACCGGGACTAGCCACGAGCAGTACGTC. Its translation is CAISTTGTSHEQYV.

CDR3 residues: CASKVREPSTDTQYF. The DNA for the CDR3 is TGTGCCAGCAAGGTGCGGGAGCCAAGCACAGATACGCAGTATTTT. The chain combines TRBV28 with TRBJ2-3; 7 positions match TRBD2. This CDR3 is built from 15 residues. Trimming cost V 7 bases and J 0 bases; bases outside gene matches: 7. Germline CDR1 and CDR2: MDHEN and SYDVKM.

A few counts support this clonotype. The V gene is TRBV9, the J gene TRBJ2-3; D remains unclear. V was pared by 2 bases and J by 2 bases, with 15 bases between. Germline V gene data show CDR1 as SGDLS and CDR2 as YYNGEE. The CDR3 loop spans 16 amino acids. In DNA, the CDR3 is TGTGCCAGCAGCGTGAGGTCTCTTGTATCCACAGATACGCAGTATTTT. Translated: CASSVRSLVSTDTQYF.

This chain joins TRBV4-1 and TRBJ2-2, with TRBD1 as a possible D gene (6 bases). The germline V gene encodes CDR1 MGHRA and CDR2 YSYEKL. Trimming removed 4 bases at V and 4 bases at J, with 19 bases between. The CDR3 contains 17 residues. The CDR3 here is CASSPSKRQGSTGELFF. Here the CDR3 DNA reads TGCGCCAGCAGCCCATCGAAACGCCAGGGGAGCACCGGGGAGCTGTTTTTT.

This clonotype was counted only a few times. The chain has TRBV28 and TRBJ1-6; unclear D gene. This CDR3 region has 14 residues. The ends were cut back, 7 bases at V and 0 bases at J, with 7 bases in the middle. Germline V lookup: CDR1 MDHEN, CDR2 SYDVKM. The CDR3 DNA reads TGTGCCAGCATTCAGAGCTCCTATAATTCACCCCTCCACTTT. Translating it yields CASIQSSYNSPLHF.

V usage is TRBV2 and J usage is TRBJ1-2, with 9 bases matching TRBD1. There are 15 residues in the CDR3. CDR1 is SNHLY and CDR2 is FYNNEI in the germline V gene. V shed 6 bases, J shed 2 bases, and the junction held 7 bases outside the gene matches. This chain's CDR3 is CASRPGDRANYGYTF. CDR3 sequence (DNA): TGTGCCAGCAGACCCGGGGACAGGGCGAACTATGGCTACACCTTC.

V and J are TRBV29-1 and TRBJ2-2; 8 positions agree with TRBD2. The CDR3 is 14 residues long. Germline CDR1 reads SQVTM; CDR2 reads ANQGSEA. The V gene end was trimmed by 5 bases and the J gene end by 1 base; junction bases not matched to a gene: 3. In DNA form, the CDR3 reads TGCAGCGTTTGGGGACTAGGGAACACCGGGGAGCTGTTTTTT. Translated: CSVWGLGNTGELFF.

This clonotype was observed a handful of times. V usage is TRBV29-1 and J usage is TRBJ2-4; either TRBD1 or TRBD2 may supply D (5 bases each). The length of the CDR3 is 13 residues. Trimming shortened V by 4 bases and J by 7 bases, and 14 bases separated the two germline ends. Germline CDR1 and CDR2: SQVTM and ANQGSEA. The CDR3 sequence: CSVGRVGENIQYF. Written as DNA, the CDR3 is TGCAGCGTTGGAAGGGTAGGGGAGAACATTCAGTACTTC.

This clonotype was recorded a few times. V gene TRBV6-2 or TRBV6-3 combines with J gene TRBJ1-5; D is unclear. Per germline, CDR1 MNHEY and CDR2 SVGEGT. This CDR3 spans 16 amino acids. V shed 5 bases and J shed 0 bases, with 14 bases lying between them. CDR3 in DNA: TGTGCCAGCAGTCTAAGGACGGAGGGTAGCAATCAGCCCCAGCATTTT. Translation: CASSLRTEGSNQPQHF.

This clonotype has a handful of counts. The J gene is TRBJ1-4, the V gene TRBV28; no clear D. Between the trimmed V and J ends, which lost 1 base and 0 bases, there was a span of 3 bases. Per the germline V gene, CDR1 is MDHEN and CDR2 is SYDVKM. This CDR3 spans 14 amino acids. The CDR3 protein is CASSLSTTNEKLFF. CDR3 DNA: TGTGCCAGCAGTTTATCCACAACTAATGAAAAACTGTTTTTT.

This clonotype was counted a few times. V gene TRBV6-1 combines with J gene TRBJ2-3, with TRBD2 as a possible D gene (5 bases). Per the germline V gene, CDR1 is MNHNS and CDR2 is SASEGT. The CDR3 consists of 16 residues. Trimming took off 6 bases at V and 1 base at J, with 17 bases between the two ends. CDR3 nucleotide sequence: TGTGCCAGCAGAAGGACCGGGAAAGGAGGCACAGATACGCAGTATTTT. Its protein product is CASRRTGKGGTDTQYF.